This T cell receptor (beta chain) is from a study of T cells in Graves' hyperthyroidism and ophthalmopathy. The wider study: The initial diagnosis was the point when peripheral blood was collected, ahead of any treatment.

RNA transcripts served as the template for amplifying TCR beta CDR3 regions. First-round RT-PCR with HTBI primers amplified the TCR CDR3 region. TCRdb redid the calling of the multiplex PCR reads with MiXCR, one entry per CDR3 protein. There are approximately 360,000 distinct CDR3 sequences in the sample; 25% occur only once, and around 70% lies in the top ten. With 7 bases removed from V and 5 bases from J, the gap between germline ends came to 20 bases. The CDR3 totals 15 residues. Germline lookup yields CDR1 MNHEY and CDR2 SMNVEV (reference sequence). This clonotype was observed a handful of times. Absence of ophthalmopathy progression within 18 months defined stable Graves' hyperthyroidism. Reasons for excluding patients were uncontrolled infection, other autoimmune disease, pregnancy or lactation.

The gene calls are TRBV27 and TRBJ1-2; D is unresolved. This receptor was taken from a man aged 50 to 59 with Graves' hyperthyroidism. Sequencing was carried out using blood. The CDR3 DNA follows: TGTGCCAGCAAACCCTCTTTTGCGGGGTCGTATGGCTACACCTTC. This gives the protein CASKPSFAGSYGYTF.